A selection of T cell receptor beta chains follows, all from one sample in a study of cytomegalovirus exposure and HLA in healthy donors. The data were produced by immunoSEQ multiplex PCR, yet TCRdb's version contains in-frame clones alone and is incomplete. The repertoire has some 240,000 clones, about 90% of them found once; the top ten carry around 1.7%. Source material: PBMCs. All receptors derive from a girl aged 2 to 9 in good health and CMV-seronegative. The CDR3 runs from the conserved cysteine through the conserved F or W. The D gene is left open where the match is weak. For some rows the clone size is stated as once, few or many, or as a class when expanded; others skip it.

j_call v_call clone_size d_call cdr3_nt cdr3_aa
TRBJ2-7 TRBV5-1 - TRBD1 TGCGCCAGCAGCTTCCCGGGACAGGGGCCTGGCGAGCAGTACTTC CASSFPGQGPGEQYF
TRBJ2-7 TRBV5-1 - TRBD2 TGCGCCAGCAGCGGGACTAGCGGCGAGCAGTACTTC CASSGTSGEQYF
TRBJ1-1 TRBV27 - - TGTGCCAGCAGTTTCCTTAGCGAGGCGAGAAAGAGCACTGAAGCTTTCTTT CASSFLSEARKSTEAFF
TRBJ2-7 TRBV7-2 - - TGTGCCAGCAGCTTCATATCCGGGACACATGAAGTCAACTACGAGCAGTACTTC CASSFISGTHEVNYEQYF
TRBJ1-4 TRBV12-5 - TRBD1 TGTGCTAGTGGTCCTATACCGGCTGGGACAGCCCTAGGTGGTAATGAAAAACTGTTTTTT CASGPIPAGTALGGNEKLFF
TRBJ1-4 TRBV27 - - TGTGCCAGCATCCTTTGGTCCGCTGACTTCAGGGGAACTAATGAAAAACTGTTTTTT CASILWSADFRGTNEKLFF
TRBJ1-4 TRBV2 - - TGTGCCAGCTCGAGACAAGCAACTAATGAAAAACTGTTTTTT CASSRQATNEKLFF
TRBJ2-3 TRBV5-1 - - TGCGCCAGCCAAGGACAGCCCACGTCAGATACGCAGTATTTT CASQGQPTSDTQYF
TRBJ2-1 TRBV14 - - TGTGCCAGCACTCTAACCGGGACTCACTACAATGAGCAGTTCTTC CASTLTGTHYNEQFF
TRBJ2-2 TRBV4-2 - TRBD2 TGTGCCAGCAGCCCCGGGACTAGCGGGAGGGTGAACACCGAGGAGCTGTTTTTT CASSPGTSGRVNTEELFF
TRBJ2-7 TRBV11-2 - TRBD1 TGTGCCAGCAGCTTTCAACCGGACAGGGGCTACGAGCAGTACTTC CASSFQPDRGYEQYF
TRBJ2-5 TRBV6-5 - - TGTGCCAGCAGTTACTCGAGGGTTAAGGAGACCCAGTACTTC CASSYSRVKETQYF
TRBJ2-5 TRBV7-9 - - TGTGCCAGCAGCGTCGCGGGCTACCAAGAGACCCAGTACTTC CASSVAGYQETQYF
TRBJ1-5 TRBV12-5 - - TGTGCTAGTGGTTTGCGGGATCAGCCCCAGCATTTT CASGLRDQPQHF
TRBJ2-3 TRBV6-6 - TRBD2 TGTGCCAGCAGTCCCAGCGGGGGGCCCGCAGATACGCAGTATTTT CASSPSGGPADTQYF
TRBJ2-7 TRBV4-2 - - TGTGCCAGCAGCCAGGCGAGCGCCTCGGCAACCTACGAGCAGTACTTC CASSQASASATYEQYF
TRBJ2-7 TRBV18 - TRBD2 TGTGCCAGCTCACATCCGAGGGAGGGGAACAACGAGCAGTACTTC CASSHPREGNNEQYF
TRBJ2-3 TRBV10-3 - TRBD1 TGTGCCATCAGTTCGGGACAGGGAGGCACAGATACGCAGTATTTT CAISSGQGGTDTQYF
TRBJ2-7 TRBV13 - - TGTGCCAGCAGCTCCTCTAGCTCCTACGAGCAGTACTTC CASSSSSSYEQYF
TRBJ2-2 TRBV6-5 once - TGTGCCAGCAGTTACCGTGGACAGATCTTTACCGGGGAGCTGTTTTTT CASSYRGQIFTGELFF
TRBJ2-5 TRBV11-2 - - TGTGCCAGCAGCTCTACCCCACGAATTAGGAGGATGGAGACCCAGTACTTC CASSSTPRIRRMETQYF
TRBJ1-4 TRBV19 - - TGTGCCAGCGCATCAGGGAGGGCAAATGAAAAACTGTTTTTT CASASGRANEKLFF
TRBJ2-3 TRBV9 - TRBD2 TGTGCCAGCAGCGTAGGGGGGACTAGCGGGGGAAGCACAGATACGCAGTATTTT CASSVGGTSGGSTDTQYF
TRBJ1-1 TRBV9 - TRBD1 TGTGCCAGCAGCGCCCCCCTCGGACAGGGGAATGGCGGTACTGAAGCTTTCTTT CASSAPLGQGNGGTEAFF
TRBJ2-3 TRBV6-4 - TRBD1 TGTGCCAGCGAGAGATCAGGGGGCGAATCAGATACGCAGTATTTT CASERSGGESDTQYF
TRBJ2-5 TRBV2 - - TGTGCCAACGTTGGGGACACCCAAGAGACCCAGTACTTC CANVGDTQETQYF
TRBJ2-1 TRBV2 - TRBD2 TGTGCCAGCAGTGTGGCGGGGGGGCCCAATGAGCAGTTCTTC CASSVAGGPNEQFF
TRBJ2-7 TRBV27 - - TGTGCCAGCAGTTTAGCAGGGTTTTCGTACGAGCAGTACTTC CASSLAGFSYEQYF
TRBJ2-3 TRBV10-3 - TRBD2 TGTGCCATCAGTGAATCTAGCGGGGAATCAACAGATACGCAGTATTTT CAISESSGESTDTQYF
TRBJ2-1 TRBV9 - - TGTGCCAGCAGCGAATGGGGCGCTGACTACAATGAGCAGTTCTTC CASSEWGADYNEQFF